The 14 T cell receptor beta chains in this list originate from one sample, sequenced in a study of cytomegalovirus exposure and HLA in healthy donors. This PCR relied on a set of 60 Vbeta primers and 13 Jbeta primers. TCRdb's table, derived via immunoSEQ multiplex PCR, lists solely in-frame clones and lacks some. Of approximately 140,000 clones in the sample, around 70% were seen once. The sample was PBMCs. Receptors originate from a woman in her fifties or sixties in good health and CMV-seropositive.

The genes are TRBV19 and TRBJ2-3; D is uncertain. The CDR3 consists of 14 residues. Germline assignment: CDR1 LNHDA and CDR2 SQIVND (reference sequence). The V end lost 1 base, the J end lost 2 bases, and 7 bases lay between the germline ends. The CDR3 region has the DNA TGTGCCAGTAGTATAGGGCAGTACACAGATACGCAGTATTTT. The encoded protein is CASSIGQYTDTQYF.

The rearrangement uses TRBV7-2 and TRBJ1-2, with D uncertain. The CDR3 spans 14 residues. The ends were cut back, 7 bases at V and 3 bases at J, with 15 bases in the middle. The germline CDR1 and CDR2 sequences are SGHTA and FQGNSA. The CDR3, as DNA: TGTGCCAGCAACCTCCAGTTGGGCGACTATGGCTACACCTTC. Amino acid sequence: CASNLQLGDYGYTF.

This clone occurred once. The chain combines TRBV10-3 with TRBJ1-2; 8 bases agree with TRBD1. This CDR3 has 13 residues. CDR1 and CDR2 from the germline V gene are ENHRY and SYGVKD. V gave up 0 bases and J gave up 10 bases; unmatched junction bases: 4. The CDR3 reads CAISESNRGDYTF. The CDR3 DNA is TGTGCCATCAGTGAGTCTAACAGGGGGGACTACACCTTC.

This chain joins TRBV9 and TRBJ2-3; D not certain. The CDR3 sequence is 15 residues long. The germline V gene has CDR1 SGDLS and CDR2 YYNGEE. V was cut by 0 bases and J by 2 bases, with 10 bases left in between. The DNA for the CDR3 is TGTGCCAGCAGCGTAGACGGAGCTTACACAGATACGCAGTATTTT. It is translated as CASSVDGAYTDTQYF.

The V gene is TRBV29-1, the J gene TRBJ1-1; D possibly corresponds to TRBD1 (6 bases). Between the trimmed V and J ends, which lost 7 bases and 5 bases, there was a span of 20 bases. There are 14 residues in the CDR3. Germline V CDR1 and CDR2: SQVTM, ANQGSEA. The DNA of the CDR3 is TGCAGCGCACCCCGAGGAGGGGGGGGGACTGAAGCTTTCTTT. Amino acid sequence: CSAPRGGGGTEAFF.

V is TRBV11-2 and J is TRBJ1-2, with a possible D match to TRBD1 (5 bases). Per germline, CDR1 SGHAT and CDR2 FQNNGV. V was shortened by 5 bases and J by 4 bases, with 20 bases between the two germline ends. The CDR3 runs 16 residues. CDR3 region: CASSARLTTEAYGYTF. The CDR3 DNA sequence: TGTGCCAGCAGCGCCCGACTCACGACAGAGGCCTATGGCTACACCTTC.

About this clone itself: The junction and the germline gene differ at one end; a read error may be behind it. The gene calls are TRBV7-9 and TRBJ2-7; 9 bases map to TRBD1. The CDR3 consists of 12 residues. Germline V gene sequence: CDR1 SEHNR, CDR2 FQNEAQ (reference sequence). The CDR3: CSSSSGQGALYF. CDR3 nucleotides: TGTTCCAGCAGCTCGGGACAGGGTGCCTTGTACTTC.

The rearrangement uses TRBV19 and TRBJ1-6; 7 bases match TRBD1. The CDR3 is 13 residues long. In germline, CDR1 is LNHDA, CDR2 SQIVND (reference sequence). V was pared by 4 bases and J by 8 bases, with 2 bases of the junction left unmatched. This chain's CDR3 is CASSTDRDSPLHF. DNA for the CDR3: TGTGCCAGTAGTACCGACAGGGATTCACCCCTCCACTTT. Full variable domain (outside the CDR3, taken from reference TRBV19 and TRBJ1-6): DGGITQSPKYLFRKEGQNVTLSCEQNLNHDAMYWYRQDPGQGLRLIYYSQIVNDFQKGDIAEGYSVSREKKESFPLTVTSAQKNPTAFYLCASSTDRDSPLHFGNGTRLTVT.

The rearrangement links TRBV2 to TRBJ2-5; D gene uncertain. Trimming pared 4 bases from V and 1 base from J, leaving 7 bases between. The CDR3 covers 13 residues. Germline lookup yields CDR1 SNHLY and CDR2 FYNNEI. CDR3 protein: CASSVRRQETQYF. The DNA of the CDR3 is TGTGCCAGCAGTGTGAGGCGCCAAGAGACCCAGTACTTC.

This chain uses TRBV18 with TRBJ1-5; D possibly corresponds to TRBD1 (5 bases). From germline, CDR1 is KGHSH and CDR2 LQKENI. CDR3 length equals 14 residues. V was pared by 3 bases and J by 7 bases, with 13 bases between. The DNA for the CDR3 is TGTGCCAGCTCACCTGGTTCGGGGGAACAGCCCCAGCATTTT. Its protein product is CASSPGSGEQPQHF.

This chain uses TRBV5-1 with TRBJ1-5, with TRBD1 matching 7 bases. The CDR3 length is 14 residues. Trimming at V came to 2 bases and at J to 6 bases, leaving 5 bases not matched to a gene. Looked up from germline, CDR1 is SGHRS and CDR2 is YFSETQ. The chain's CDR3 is CASSFEGAGQPQHF. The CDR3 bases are TGCGCCAGCAGCTTCGAGGGGGCTGGTCAGCCCCAGCATTTT.

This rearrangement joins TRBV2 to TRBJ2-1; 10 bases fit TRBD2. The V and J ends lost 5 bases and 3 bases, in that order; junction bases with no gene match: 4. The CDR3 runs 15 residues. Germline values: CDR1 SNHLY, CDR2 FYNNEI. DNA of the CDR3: TGTGCCAGCAGTTGGACTAGCGGTAGCTACAATGAGCAGTTCTTC. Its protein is CASSWTSGSYNEQFF.

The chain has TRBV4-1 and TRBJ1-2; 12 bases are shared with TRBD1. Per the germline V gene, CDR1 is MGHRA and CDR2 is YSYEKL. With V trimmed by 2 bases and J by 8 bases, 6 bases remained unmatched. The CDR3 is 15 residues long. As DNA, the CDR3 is TGCGCCAGCAGCCAAACGGGACAGGGGGCCGAGGGCTACACCTTC. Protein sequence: CASSQTGQGAEGYTF.

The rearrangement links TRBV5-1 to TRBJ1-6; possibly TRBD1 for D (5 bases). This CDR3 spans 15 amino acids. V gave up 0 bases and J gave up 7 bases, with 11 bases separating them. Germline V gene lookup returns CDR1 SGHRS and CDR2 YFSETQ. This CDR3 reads CASSLAQGKNSPLHF. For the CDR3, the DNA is TGCGCCAGCAGCTTGGCCCAGGGAAAGAATTCACCCCTCCACTTT.